A single sample gave rise to the 30 T cell receptor beta chains below, sequenced in a study of Japanese encephalitis immunity and Zika vaccine responses. Each CDR3 protein gets one entry after TCRdb re-called the 5' RACE reads with MiXCR. In the table there are 1,500 to 2,000 distinct CDR3 sequences, 5.3% of which are singletons. PBMCs were CFSE-labeled and cultured for 5 to 7 days with peptide pools at 0.85 to 1 ug/mL each. Live CD56-CD19-CD16-CD3+CD4+ cells with low CFSE were sorted unfixed as proliferating CD4 T cells. Sequencing was performed on antigen-activated CD4+ T cells from blood, cultured, taken during a Zika inactivated vaccine study. Receptors originate from an adult woman who received an inactivated Zika virus vaccine.

Details on this clonotype: A much more abundant neighbour one base away suggests this may be a read error. The chain employs TRBV4-1 and TRBJ2-7, with D possibly TRBD1 on 5 matching bases. The CDR3 runs to 11 residues. Per the germline V gene, CDR1 is MGHRA and CDR2 is YSYEKL. The CDR3 DNA is TGCGCCAACAGCCAAACAGGCGAGCAGTACTTC. Translation: CANSQTGEQYF.

This clonotype was observed a few times. The rearrangement joins TRBV10-2 to TRBJ1-1; D perhaps matches TRBD1 (6 bases). The V gene's germline CDR1 is WSHSY and CDR2 SAAADI. This CDR3 has 14 residues. Trimming took 2 bases from V and 4 from J, leaving 11 bases between them. CDR3 DNA sequence: TGCGCCAGCAGTGAGGGTTACAGGGTCACTGAAGCTTTCTTT. Protein: CASSEGYRVTEAFF.

In its sample, this clonotype is hyperexpanded. The rearrangement uses TRBV6-2 or TRBV6-3 and TRBJ2-1; no firm D call. CDR1 MNHEY and CDR2 SVGEGT come from the germline V gene. Trimming pared 4 bases from V and 2 bases from J, leaving 18 bases between. This CDR3 spans 17 amino acids. The CDR3 DNA reads as TGTGCCAGCAGTTTCCCTCTTGTGGCGTGGACCTACAATGAGCAGTTCTTC. Its protein is CASSFPLVAWTYNEQFF.

The chain uses TRBV5-1 and TRBJ2-4; a weak D match, TRBD2 (5 bases). This CDR3 comprises 13 residues. Between the trimmed V and J ends, which lost 5 bases and 6 bases, there was a span of 12 bases. Germline V lookup: CDR1 SGHRS, CDR2 YFSETQ. CDR3 residues: CASSEAGGNIQYF. The CDR3 DNA reads as TGCGCCAGCAGTGAAGCAGGAGGAAACATTCAGTACTTC.

By sample share, this clonotype is large (0.1 to 1%). V is TRBV7-2 and J is TRBJ1-5; D is undetermined. The CDR3 is 15 amino acids. Per germline, CDR1 SGHTA and CDR2 FQGNSA. The V end was cut by 5 bases, the J end by 0 bases, with 11 bases between. This CDR3 is CASSPERVSNQPQHF. CDR3 DNA sequence: TGTGCCAGCAGCCCGGAAAGGGTTAGCAATCAGCCCCAGCATTTT.

In this sample, this clonotype turned up a few times. The rearrangement uses TRBV6-5 and TRBJ2-3, with TRBD1 matching 9 bases. The trim removed 5 bases at V and 1 base at J, leaving 4 bases unmatched. This CDR3 is 15 amino acids long. Germline lookup yields CDR1 MNHEY and CDR2 SVGAGI. For the CDR3, the DNA is TGTGCCAGCAGTCGACAGGGGGTTGGCACAGATACGCAGTATTTT. As protein: CASSRQGVGTDTQYF.

The rearrangement joins TRBV7-2 to TRBJ2-2, with unresolved D. The germline V gene has CDR1 SGHTA and CDR2 FQGNSA. The CDR3 is 13 amino acids. Between the trimmed V and J ends, which lost 0 bases and 3 bases, there was a span of 2 bases. CDR3: CASSLADTGELFF. The CDR3 region has the DNA TGTGCCAGCAGCTTAGCGGACACCGGGGAGCTGTTTTTT.

In its sample, this clonotype is medium-sized. The rearrangement links TRBV4-3 to TRBJ1-1, with D hard to call. The germline V and J ends were trimmed by 3 bases and 1 base, with 15 bases remaining between them. Germline loops: CDR1 LGHNA, CDR2 YSLEER. This CDR3 is 16 amino acids long. The CDR3 sequence is CASSHPSGLGNTEAFF. CDR3 bases: TGCGCCAGCAGCCACCCCAGTGGACTGGGGAACACTGAAGCTTTCTTT.

The V call is TRBV12-3 or TRBV12-4, the J call TRBJ2-2; no definite D call. V lost 6 bases and J 3 bases, leaving 5 bases between the germline ends. The CDR3 has 12 amino acids. The CDR3 region is CASSPDTGELFF. CDR3 DNA sequence: TGTGCCAGCAGCCCTGACACCGGGGAGCTGTTTTTT.

This clonotype occurred a few times. The J gene is TRBJ1-1, the V gene TRBV4-1; TRBD1 is a possible D gene (6 bases). This CDR3 contains 15 residues. Germline assignment: CDR1 MGHRA and CDR2 YSYEKL. V was cut by 1 base and J by 5 bases, with 14 bases left in between. The CDR3 DNA reads as TGCGCCAGCAGCCAAGCTGACAGGCCTCTTACTGAAGCTTTCTTT. This gives the protein CASSQADRPLTEAFF.

This clonotype was found a few times. The chain has TRBV3-1 and TRBJ2-5; D gene unclear. The CDR3 has 14 residues. Trimming left V 1 base short and J 3 bases short, with 9 bases between. CDR1 is LGHDT and CDR2 is YNNKEL in the germline V gene (reference sequence). The CDR3 DNA is TGTGCCAGCAGCCAAGGACGTTACGAAGAGACCCAGTACTTC. It is translated as CASSQGRYEETQYF.

J is TRBJ2-7 and V is TRBV5-5; perhaps TRBD1 as D (6 bases). This CDR3 has 16 residues. The germline V gene has CDR1 SGHKS and CDR2 YYEKEE (reference sequence). The V and J ends lost 3 bases and 3 bases respectively, with 19 bases between them. CDR3 nucleotides: TGTGCCAGCAGCTATCGGCTGGGGGCCGACCTCTACGAGCAGTACTTC. This encodes CASSYRLGADLYEQYF.

By sample share, this clonotype is large. The chain recombines TRBV6-1 with TRBJ2-1, with D unresolved. The CDR3 consists of 13 residues. Trimming cost V 1 base and J 11 bases, with 12 bases left between them. The germline V gene has CDR1 MNHNS and CDR2 SASEGT. The CDR3 DNA reads as TGTGCCAGCAGTGAAGTGGGCACCCAAAAGCAGTTCTTC. It codes for CASSEVGTQKQFF.

There are a few counts of this clonotype. The chain joins TRBV6-2 or TRBV6-3 to TRBJ2-7; TRBD1 or TRBD2 may be the D gene (6 bases each). This CDR3 has 14 amino acids. Trimming removed 7 bases at V and 0 bases at J, with 13 bases between. CDR1 is MNHEY and CDR2 is SVGEGT in the germline V gene. The CDR3 spells CASTWRGISYEQYF. The CDR3 DNA reads TGTGCCAGCACTTGGAGGGGGATCTCCTACGAGCAGTACTTC.

By share, this clonotype counts as medium-sized. The V and J genes are TRBV7-2 and TRBJ1-1; TRBD1 matches at 7 bases. Per the germline V gene, CDR1 is SGHTA and CDR2 is FQGNSA. The V segment lost 3 bases and the J segment 3 bases; nucleotides outside the gene matches: 1. This CDR3 region has 13 residues. CDR3 amino acids: CASSFTGDTEAFF. CDR3 nucleotide sequence: TGTGCCAGCAGCTTCACAGGGGACACTGAAGCTTTCTTT.

This clonotype has more than one count but fewer than ten. The chain has TRBV28 and TRBJ1-4; weak D call: TRBD1 (6 bases). Trimming left V 2 bases short and J 13 bases short, with 17 bases between. This CDR3 has 14 residues. Germline V gene sequence: CDR1 MDHEN, CDR2 SYDVKM. The chain's CDR3 is CASSLLQRGGRLFF. The CDR3 nucleotides read TGTGCCAGCAGTTTACTTCAGAGGGGGGGTCGACTGTTTTTT.

This clonotype was counted at least ten times. This chain uses TRBV19 with TRBJ2-1; either TRBD1 or TRBD2 may fit D (5 bases each). V lost 7 bases, J lost 5 bases, and 15 bases lay in between. The germline V gene has CDR1 LNHDA and CDR2 SQIVND (reference sequence). This CDR3 has 14 amino acids. The CDR3 DNA follows: TGTGCCAGTATGCCGGGACCCGCCAACAATGAGCAGTTCTTC. Translation gives CASMPGPANNEQFF.

This clonotype is judged large. The rearrangement links TRBV2 to TRBJ2-1; 8 bases agree with TRBD2. The CDR3 extends over 11 amino acids. The J segment lost 15 bases and the V segment lost 4 bases, leaving 5 bases of the junction unmatched. The V gene's germline CDR1 is SNHLY and CDR2 FYNNEI. The DNA for the CDR3 is TGTGCCAGCAGTGTGGGGACTAGTAGGTTCTTC. Translated: CASSVGTSRFF.

This clonotype is labeled medium-sized (0.01 to 0.1%). The CDR3: CASSPGSSPLHF. The CDR3 DNA is TGTGCCAGCTCACCAGGGTCTTCACCCCTCCACTTT. The genes are TRBV18 and TRBJ1-6; D uncertain. The V end lost 2 bases, the J end lost 9 bases, and 5 bases lay between the germline ends. The CDR3 has 12 amino acids. Germline loops: CDR1 KGHSH, CDR2 LQKENI.

The chain has TRBV9 and TRBJ1-5, with D perhaps matching TRBD1 (5 bases). V gave up 2 bases and J gave up 2 bases, with 5 bases separating them. This CDR3 region has 13 residues. Germline V gives CDR1 SGDLS, CDR2 YYNGEE. The CDR3 region has the DNA TGTGCCAGCAGCGTCAGGGGCAATCAGCCCCAGCATTTT. Its protein product is CASSVRGNQPQHF. Combining the CDR3 with reference TRBV9 and TRBJ1-5 gives the whole variable domain DSGVTQTPKHLITATGQRVTLRCSPRSGDLSVYWYQQSLDQGLQFLIQYYNGEERAKGNILERFSAQQFPDLHSELNLSSLELGDSALYFCASSVRGNQPQHFGDGTRLSIL.

This clonotype was observed a few times. Here the CDR3 reads CASKRGETQYF. For the CDR3, the DNA is TGTGCCAGCAAAAGGGGCGAGACCCAGTACTTC. This sequence joins TRBV6-2 or TRBV6-3 and TRBJ2-5, with a weak D call TRBD1 (5 bases). CDR3 size: 11 residues. Germline V CDR1 and CDR2: MNHEY, SVGEGT. The V gene lost 7 bases and the J gene lost 5 bases, with 8 bases spanning the gap.

The rearrangement joins TRBV6-6 to TRBJ1-3, with TRBD1 as a possible D gene (5 bases). Germline values: CDR1 MNHNY, CDR2 SVGAGI (reference sequence). The CDR3 spans 15 residues. V was cut by 6 bases and J by 4 bases, with 16 bases left in between. The CDR3 here is CASSPDRSKGNTIYF. The CDR3, as DNA: TGTGCCAGCAGCCCTGACAGAAGTAAAGGAAACACCATATATTTT.

By proportion, this clonotype is large. The chain links TRBV15 to TRBJ2-7; 8 bases align to TRBD1. V lost 0 bases to trimming and J lost 3 bases; unmatched junction nucleotides: 10. Germline values: CDR1 LNHNV, CDR2 YYDKDF (reference sequence). The CDR3 contains 17 residues. CDR3 loop: CATSRDQGRGQVYEQYF. The CDR3 DNA sequence: TGTGCCACCAGCAGAGATCAGGGCCGGGGACAGGTCTACGAGCAGTACTTC.

This clonotype occurred many times. V and J are TRBV7-2 and TRBJ1-3; D not certain. This CDR3 comprises 15 residues. CDR1 and CDR2 (germline): SGHTA, FQGNSA. Trimming shortened V by 3 bases and J by 2 bases, and 11 bases separated the two germline ends. The CDR3 DNA reads TGTGCCAGCAGCTTCCCTCACAGCGCTGGAAACACCATATATTTT. The encoded protein is CASSFPHSAGNTIYF.

This chain connects TRBV3-1 to TRBJ1-6, with D hard to call. This CDR3 has 13 amino acids. The ends were cut back, 0 bases at V and 11 bases at J, with 8 bases in the middle. Per the germline V gene, CDR1 is LGHDT and CDR2 is YNNKEL (reference sequence). The CDR3 coding sequence is TGTGCCAGCAGCCAAGAACCGGGCGCACCCCTCCACTTT. It specifies CASSQEPGAPLHF.

This clonotype is deemed medium-sized. This chain links TRBV19 with TRBJ1-1; D not certain. CDR3 size: 14 residues. Germline-derived CDR1 and CDR2 are LNHDA and SQIVND (reference sequence). V gave up 9 bases and J gave up 1 base, with 15 bases separating them. CDR3 in DNA: TGTGCCAGCAGACCCCTGCGGGAGAACACTGAAGCTTTCTTT. Its protein is CASRPLRENTEAFF.

This clonotype was detected ten times or more. The rearrangement links TRBV27 to TRBJ1-5; 8 bases align to TRBD1. This CDR3 is built from 13 residues. The junction had 3 bases not matched to a gene; V was cut back by 6 bases and J by 5 bases. Germline-derived CDR1 and CDR2 are MNHEY and SMNVEV (reference sequence). Written as DNA, the CDR3 is TGTGCCAGCAGCCGGGACAGGTATCAGCCCCAGCATTTT. Residues: CASSRDRYQPQHF.

This clonotype was detected only a few times. This sequence joins TRBV12-3 or TRBV12-4 and TRBJ1-3; maybe TRBD1 (5 bases). V lost 2 bases to trimming and J lost 0 bases, with 11 bases between them. The CDR3 covers 16 residues. CDR3 in amino acids: CASSLRGAVSGNTIYF. The CDR3 DNA follows: TGTGCCAGCAGTTTAAGGGGAGCAGTCTCTGGAAACACCATATATTTT.

Many counts were recorded for this clonotype. The chain links TRBV9 to TRBJ1-2; 11 bases line up with TRBD1. V was pared by 4 bases and J by 4 bases, with 3 bases of the junction left unmatched. Germline loops: CDR1 SGDLS, CDR2 YYNGEE. The CDR3 has 14 residues. The CDR3 protein is CASSRGQGGYGYTF. The CDR3 bases are TGTGCCAGCAGCAGGGGACAGGGGGGCTATGGCTACACCTTC.

This clonotype came up a few times. The rearrangement uses TRBV11-2 and TRBJ1-1; D is possibly TRBD1 (5 bases). The CDR3 is made up of 15 amino acids. The germline V and J ends were trimmed by 5 bases and 5 bases, with 18 bases remaining between them. Germline CDR1 and CDR2: SGHAT and FQNNGV. The CDR3 DNA reads TGTGCCAGCAGCCTCAAACTACAGGTAGATACTGAAGCTTTCTTT. Its translation is CASSLKLQVDTEAFF. The entire variable domain, with the rest obtained from reference TRBV11-2 and TRBJ1-1, is as follows: EAGVAQSPRYKIIEKRQSVAFWCNPISGHATLYWYQQILGQGPKLLIQFQNNGVVDDSQLPKDRFSAERLKGVDSTLKIQPAKLEDSAVYLCASSLKLQVDTEAFFGQGTRLTVV.